The rows below give T cell receptor beta chains drawn from one sample of a study of OX40 agonist ivuxolimab in advanced cancers. The table came from immunoSEQ multiplex PCR; TCRdb's copy has only in-frame clones and leaves some out. The sample has tens of thousands of clones; roughly nine tenths are singletons. The starting material was CD4+ or CD8+ T cells sorted from blood, obtained in a trial of the OX40 agonist ivuxolimab. Receptor source: an adult with an advanced solid tumor such as melanoma, head and neck, liver or kidney cancer. The CDR3 runs from the conserved cysteine through the conserved F or W. A D gene is named only where the DNA matches it firmly. Rows give clone size only sometimes, using once, few, many, or a class for an expanded clone.

v_gene	d_gene	abundance	j_gene	CDR3nt	CDR3aa
TRBV6-5	.	few	TRBJ1-1	TGTGCCAGCAGTCCGTTGGACAGGAACACTGAAGCTTTCTTT	CASSPLDRNTEAFF
TRBV20-1	.	.	TRBJ1-3	TGCAGTCCCAGATCTGGAAACACCATATATTTT	CSPRSGNTIYF
TRBV6-5	TRBD1	.	TRBJ1-1	TGTGCCAGCAGGGTGACAGGGTCCACTGAAGCTTTCTTT	CASRVTGSTEAFF
TRBV9	TRBD1	.	TRBJ2-5	TGTGCCAGCAGCGTGACAGGGATCGAGACCCAGTACTTC	CASSVTGIETQYF
TRBV11-3	TRBD1	once	TRBJ2-1	TGTGCCAGCAGCCGAGGTGACAGGGGGCCCAATGAGCAGTTCTTC	CASSRGDRGPNEQFF
TRBV29-1	.	.	TRBJ1-2	TGCAGCGTTAGTAGGGACCGCTATGGCTACACCTTC	CSVSRDRYGYTF
TRBV27	.	once	TRBJ2-3	TGTGCCAGCAGTTTGGGGACGGTGAGGGGTACGCAGTATTTT	CASSLGTVRGTQYF
TRBV10-1	TRBD2	.	TRBJ2-2	TGCGCCAGCAGTGAGCCCTGCGGGAGGGTCACCGGGGAGCTGTTTTTT	CASSEPCGRVTGELFF
TRBV11-2	TRBD2	.	TRBJ2-5	TGTGCCAGCAGCTTAGATGGAATGGCTAGCGGGAGCGCTCGGGAGACCCAGTACTTC	CASSLDGMASGSARETQYF
TRBV6-5	.	.	TRBJ2-7	TGTGCCAGCAGTTACGGGGGACTGCCCTCCTACGAGCAGTACTTC	CASSYGGLPSYEQYF
TRBV19	.	.	TRBJ1-2	TGTGCCAGTAGTATAGATGTTGGACAGATCTATGGCTACACCTTC	CASSIDVGQIYGYTF
TRBV19	.	.	TRBJ2-3	TGTGCCAGTAGTATGGGCAGGCGGGGCGGGGCAGATACGCAGTATTTT	CASSMGRRGGADTQYF
TRBV5-1	.	.	TRBJ1-5	TGCGCCAGCAGCTTGGAGGGGCCTGGGCAGCCCCAGCATTTT	CASSLEGPGQPQHF
TRBV18	.	.	TRBJ2-7	TGTGCCAGCTCACCACGGGGGGTCTCCTACGAGCAGTACTTC	CASSPRGVSYEQYF
TRBV10-2	.	.	TRBJ2-7	TGCGCCAGCATAGCAGGGATTGGCCACGAGCAGTACTTC	CASIAGIGHEQYF
TRBV7-2	.	.	TRBJ2-7	TGTGCCAGCAGCTTGTTGACTTCCTACGAGCAGTACTTC	CASSLLTSYEQYF
TRBV5-1	.	.	TRBJ2-7	TGCGCCAGCAGCCAATCGACAGGTACGAACGAGCAGTACTTC	CASSQSTGTNEQYF
TRBV5-1	TRBD1	.	TRBJ2-7	TGCGCCAGCAGCCCCGGGACAGGGTTCCCCTACGAGCAGTACTTC	CASSPGTGFPYEQYF
TRBV7-9	.	.	TRBJ1-2	TGTGCCAGCAGCTTAAATTACTATGGCTACACCTTC	CASSLNYYGYTF
TRBV19	TRBD1	.	TRBJ2-2	TGTGCCAGTAGTACCCAGACAGGGCCGTTGTACACCGGGGAGCTGTTTTTT	CASSTQTGPLYTGELFF
TRBV19	.	.	TRBJ2-7	TGTGCCAGTAGTAGGGCCTCCTCTTACGAGCAGTACTTC	CASSRASSYEQYF
TRBV12-5	.	.	TRBJ1-5	TGTGCTAGTGGTTTGGGACTAACCGGGACCCTCAGAGGTCAGCCCCAGCATTTT	CASGLGLTGTLRGQPQHF
TRBV7-2	TRBD1	.	TRBJ1-5	TGTGCCAGCAGCTTAAAAGGGACAGGGGGCCACCAGCCCCAGCATTTT	CASSLKGTGGHQPQHF
TRBV30	.	.	TRBJ2-5	TGTGCCTGGAGTAGATGGACTGGGAGGACCCAGTACTTC	CAWSRWTGRTQYF
TRBV2	.	.	TRBJ2-7	TGTGCCAGCAAACATCGGTACTTC	CASKHRYF
TRBV7-2	.	.	TRBJ2-7	TGTGCCAGCAGACAAACACAGGGGGGGGACGAGCAGTACTTC	CASRQTQGGDEQYF
TRBV10-3	TRBD2	once	TRBJ2-5	TGTGCCATCAGTGAGTCGATGGGACTAGCGGGAGACCAAGAGACCCAGTACTTC	CAISESMGLAGDQETQYF
TRBV10-1	TRBD2	.	TRBJ2-1	TGCGCCAGCAGTGAGCGTTCTAGCGGACTCTACAATGAGCAGTTCTTC	CASSERSSGLYNEQFF
TRBV5-6	TRBD1	.	TRBJ2-2	TGTGCCAGCAGCGAACAGGGGTATTTGCCCGGGGAGCTGTTTTTT	CASSEQGYLPGELFF
TRBV11-3	.	once	TRBJ2-2	TGTGCCAGCAGCTTAGGAGTCGGGGAGCTGTTTTTT	CASSLGVGELFF
TRBV12-5	.	.	TRBJ1-1	TGTGCTAGTGGTTTGGGCGACAGCCGCACTGAAGCTTTCTTT	CASGLGDSRTEAFF
TRBV28	TRBD1	.	TRBJ2-3	TGTGCCAGCAGTCAGCAAGGACAGGGGGCTGATACGCAGTATTTT	CASSQQGQGADTQYF
TRBV5-8	TRBD2	.	TRBJ2-7	TGTGCCAGCAGCCAAGCCGGGACTAGCTCATACGAGCAGTACTTC	CASSQAGTSSYEQYF
TRBV7-2	TRBD1	.	TRBJ2-3	TGTGCCAGCAGATCGGGACTCACAGGGGGGACGCAGTATTTT	CASRSGLTGGTQYF
TRBV5-1	TRBD1	.	TRBJ1-1	TGCGCCAGCAGCTTGGTGGACAGGGAGGCCACTGAAGCTTTCTTT	CASSLVDREATEAFF
TRBV9	.	.	TRBJ2-1	TGTGCCAGCAGCGCTACTTCCTCGGGGGAGTGGTCCTACAATGAGCAGTTCTTC	CASSATSSGEWSYNEQFF
TRBV5-1	.	.	TRBJ2-2	TGCGCCAGCAGCTTCCGGGACCCGAACACCGGGGAGCTGTTTTTT	CASSFRDPNTGELFF
TRBV2	TRBD1	.	TRBJ1-3	TGTGCCAGCAGTCCATCCCCCGGACAGGTCTCTGGAAACACCATATATTTT	CASSPSPGQVSGNTIYF
TRBV7-8	.	.	TRBJ2-2	TGTGCCAGCAGCGCCCTTAAAGTTTCTGGGGAGCTGTTTTTT	CASSALKVSGELFF
TRBV13	TRBD2	.	TRBJ2-7	TGTGCCAGCAGCTGGAGGACTAGCGGGAGTACTTGGCCCCACGAGCAGTACTTC	CASSWRTSGSTWPHEQYF
TRBV18	.	.	TRBJ2-3	TGTGCCAGCTCACCACCTCAGGCAGGGGCGCGTGATACGCAGTATTTT	CASSPPQAGARDTQYF
TRBV4-3	.	few	TRBJ2-2	TGCGCCAGCAGTCAACAGGGTGGGGACACCGGGGAGCTGTTTTTT	CASSQQGGDTGELFF
TRBV9	.	once	TRBJ1-3	TGTGCCAGTGGGCTTAGCTCTGGAAACACCATATATTTT	CASGLSSGNTIYF
TRBV25-1	TRBD1	.	TRBJ2-7	TGTGCCGGCCTGGGGACAGGCGACTACGAGCAGTACTTC	CAGLGTGDYEQYF
TRBV19	.	.	TRBJ2-6	TGTGCCAGTAGTCCGGGAACCTCTGGGGCCAACGTCCTGACTTTC	CASSPGTSGANVLTF
TRBV11-3	TRBD2	.	TRBJ2-7	TGTGCCACTAGCGGGGCCGGCCCGGTGGGGGAGCAGTACTTC	CATSGAGPVGEQYF
TRBV29-1	.	.	TRBJ1-1	TGCAGCGTCCGGCGAGGGACTAGCCAGAACACTGAAGCTTTCTTT	CSVRRGTSQNTEAFF
TRBV30	.	.	TRBJ1-3	TGTGCCTTTCAGGGAGCCGGAAACACCATATATTTT	CAFQGAGNTIYF
TRBV23-1	TRBD2	.	TRBJ2-6	TGCGCCAGCTTCCCTCGGGGAGGGTCTGGGGCCAACGTCCTGACTTTC	CASFPRGGSGANVLTF
TRBV25-1	.	.	TRBJ2-7	TGTGCCAGCAGTGCAGATCAGGGGACCCTCTACGAGCAGTACTTC	CASSADQGTLYEQYF
TRBV19	.	.	TRBJ1-2	TGTGCCAGTAGTTCAGGACAGTTGGAAGGCTACACCTTC	CASSSGQLEGYTF
TRBV18	.	.	TRBJ2-5	TGTGCCAGCTCACCAAATGACGGTATGGAGACCCAGTACTTC	CASSPNDGMETQYF
TRBV7-2	.	.	TRBJ2-7	TGTGCCAGCAGCAGCCCCCCAACCTACGAGCAGTACTTC	CASSSPPTYEQYF
TRBV29-1	TRBD1	.	TRBJ2-1	TGCAGCGCCCAGCCTAGCGAGGGGACAGGGGGCGGTTTTCGGTTCTTC	CSAQPSEGTGGGFRFF
TRBV5-8	TRBD1	.	TRBJ1-1	TGTGCCAGCAGCTGGACCGGGACAGGGCTCCTTACTGAAGCTTTCTTT	CASSWTGTGLLTEAFF
TRBV19	.	.	TRBJ2-7	TGTGCCAACCCGGACAAGGTTTGCGAGCAGTACTTC	CANPDKVCEQYF
TRBV7-8	.	.	TRBJ1-3	TGTGCCAGCAGTTTCGGACAGCCTGGAAACACCATATATTTT	CASSFGQPGNTIYF
TRBV7-2	TRBD2	.	TRBJ2-3	TGTGCCAGCAGCTTAGACGGTGCGGGAGTCGGGTCAGATACGCAGTATTTT	CASSLDGAGVGSDTQYF
TRBV11-2	TRBD2	.	TRBJ2-5	TGTGCCAGCAGCTTAGATCACGGCGGGAGGGGAGAGACCCAGTACTTC	CASSLDHGGRGETQYF
TRBV5-1	.	.	TRBJ1-5	TGCGCCAGCAGCTTGGGGTTTGAAGGTCAGCCCCAGCATTTT	CASSLGFEGQPQHF